The sequence of this T cell receptor (beta chain) was determined in a study of cytomegalovirus exposure and HLA in healthy donors. This clone has only a few counts. Its specificity is not known. Libraries were prepared by immunoSEQ multiplex PCR; TCRdb keeps only in-frame clonotypes and omits some of them. The table lists some 59,000 clones, about 92% of them singletons. CDR1 is SGHVS, CDR2 FNYEAQ, per germline. This CDR3 is built from 15 residues. Losses at the gene ends were 6 bases for V and 0 bases for J; bases not matched to a gene: 5. The study's findings and limits: CMV antigen specificity was confirmed in vitro for a few CMV-associated chains. Rare TCR sequences predominated, though certain public TCRs were found in many donors. Later, an analysis found that TCR clusters from the first cohort tended to co-occur in the 130 or so validation repertoires.

Sequencing was performed on PBMCs. V and J are TRBV7-6 and TRBJ2-7; 10 nucleotides agree with TRBD2. The TCR sequence derives from a woman aged 18-35 years in good health and CMV-seropositive. The CDR3 sequence: CASSPIAGGSYEQYF. Here the CDR3 DNA reads TGTGCCAGCAGTCCCATAGCGGGGGGCTCCTACGAGCAGTACTTC. The variable domain in full, completed from reference TRBV7-6 and TRBJ2-7, reads GAGVSQSPRYKVTKRGQDVALRCDPISGHVSLYWYRQALGQGPEFLTYFNYEAQQDKSGLPNDRFSAERPEGSISTLTIQRTEQRDSAMYRCASSPIAGGSYEQYFGPGTRLTVT.